A single TCR beta chain is shown here with its context. This clonotype showed up many times. What this receptor recognizes is not known. No clone much larger than this one lies a single base away; base qualities are absent. For CDR1 and CDR2, the germline V gene lists SGHAT and FQNNGV. Germline trimming: 3 bases from V, 4 bases from J; junction bases outside gene matches: 17. The CDR3, cysteine through phenylalanine, is 18 amino acids long. The entry retains the CDR3 DNA only, 54 bases that are in frame from base 1. Synthesis of TCR cDNA relied on 5'RACE template switching, a step that introduced a universal primer site along with unique molecular identifiers. cDNA synthesis was primed from both the TCR alpha and TCR beta constant segments. Two PCR steps were used to amplify libraries, with sample barcodes and sequencing adapters being added in the second step. Sequencing of libraries was performed on Illumina HiSeq 2500 (2x100 bp) or NovaSeq (2x150 bp). The published analysis was carried out like this. Reads were demultiplexed and collapsed into UMI consensus sequences with MIGEC, and V(D)J alignment was performed with MiXCR. Clonotypes responding to the vaccine were identified with edgeR on replicate PBMC samples, with the criteria of FDR below 0.01 and a log2 fold change above 5 up to day 15. CD4 or CD8 identity was assigned to each bulk clonotype according to whether the clonotype was present at higher abundance in the sequenced CD4 repertoire or the sequenced CD8 repertoire. Using fastp trimming at Q25 and MiXCR clonotype assembly, TCRdb reanalyzed the public sequencing data and kept in-frame beta chains. Each CDR3 protein gets just one entry, which takes the most common genes and DNA from the rows behind it. For this entry, the V and J calls and clone size follow TCRdb and not the study's own pipeline. The sample contains 250,000 or so distinct CDR3 sequences, more than 6.5% of them found a single time. The ten largest clones take up approximately 0.99% of the sample.

This sample stems from a study of T cells after yellow fever vaccination (dated by TCRdb to about 2019). About the investigation overall: The SMART-Seq v4 Ultra Low Input RNA kit was used to prepare libraries from fractions with low cell numbers. Blood was drawn at multiple timepoints before and after primary and secondary immunization, with bulk PBMC replicates and cell subsets isolated. Bulk TCR alpha and beta repertoires were sequenced longitudinally to track T-cell clones before and after primary and booster YFV17D yellow fever vaccination. Two healthy male donors, one aged 18 to 30 and one aged 30 to 40 years, made up the cohort.

The treatment or condition label here, explained by the study, means: live attenuated yellow fever vaccine strain. A standard Ficoll-Paque protocol was used to isolate PBMCs from peripheral blood. Dynabeads CD4 and CD8 positive selection kits were used to isolate CD4 and CD8 T-cell fractions. TriZol was used to extract RNA from bulk PBMCs, CD4 and CD8 fractions, and dextramer-positive and dextramer-negative fractions. Overall study outcomes, separate from this receptor: The secondary T-cell response was weaker than the primary response but faster, peaking on day 5 instead of day 15. After the booster, most clones that had expanded after primary vaccination were detected again (around 96% of CD4 and 88% of CD8), suggesting broad maintenance of memory. A small fraction of clonotypes appeared in both the CD4 and CD8 compartments, likely as a result of convergent recombination. FACS-sorted repertoires could contain abundant contaminating clonotypes from the bulk population, so computational filtering was required. Because the study included only two donors, the extent to which the findings can be generalized is limited.

The chain couples TRBV11-2 to TRBJ1-1; TRBD1 lines up with 7 middle nucleotides. The source of this sequence is a man aged 25 to 40 who received the YFV17D yellow fever vaccine. Here the sequenced sample was CD4+ T cells sorted from PBMCs, taken on the day of the yellow fever booster vaccination. The CDR3 region reads CASSLLSAGGLKFTEAFF. The nucleotide sequence is given as TGTGCCAGCAGCTTGTTGTCCGCAGGGGGTCTTAAGTTCACTGAAGCTTTCTTT. With all but the CDR3 taken from the reference TRBV11-2 and TRBJ1-1 genes, the full variable domain is: EAGVAQSPRYKIIEKRQSVAFWCNPISGHATLYWYQQILGQGPKLLIQFQNNGVVDDSQLPKDRFSAERLKGVDSTLKIQPAKLEDSAVYLCASSLLSAGGLKFTEAFFGQGTRLTVV.